This paragraph covers one T cell receptor beta chain sequence. Its specificity is unknown. The data derive from a study of cytomegalovirus exposure and HLA in healthy donors. Study-wide background: Most donors, approximately 82% of 398 genotyped, fell in the Caucasian-associated ancestry cluster.

Per germline, CDR1 DFQATT and CDR2 SNEGSKA (reference sequence). The CDR3 consists of 11 residues. Study-level findings and limits: There were some public TCRs occurring in many donors, but most TCR sequences were rare. Sequencing likely produced, as an artifact, a cluster of highly shared sequence variants.

In the PCR, 60 Vbeta and 13 Jbeta primers were used. Method: immunoSEQ multiplex PCR; TCRdb's copy keeps in-frame clones and lacks some. The profile covers about 200,000 clones, with approximately 78% appearing a single time and about 2.6% taken by the ten largest. This chain connects TRBV20-1 to TRBJ1-2, with D perhaps matching TRBD1 (6 bases). The clonotype originates from a woman between 40 and 55 years old in good health and CMV-seronegative. Specimen: PBMCs. This chain's CDR3 is CSPQGYYGYTF. The CDR3 nucleotides read TGCAGCCCACAGGGATACTATGGCTACACCTTC.